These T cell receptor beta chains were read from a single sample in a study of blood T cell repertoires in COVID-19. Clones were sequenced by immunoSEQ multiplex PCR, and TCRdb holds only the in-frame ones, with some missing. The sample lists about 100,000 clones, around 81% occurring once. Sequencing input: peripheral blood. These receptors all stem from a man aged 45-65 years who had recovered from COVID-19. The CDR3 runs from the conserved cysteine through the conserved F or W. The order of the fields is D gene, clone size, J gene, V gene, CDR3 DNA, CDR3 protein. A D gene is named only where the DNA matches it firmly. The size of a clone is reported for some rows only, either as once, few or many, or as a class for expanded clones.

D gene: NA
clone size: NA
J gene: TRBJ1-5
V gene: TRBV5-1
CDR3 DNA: TGCGCCAGCAGCTTATCGACCTTGAGGGGGGGAAGCAATCAGCCCCAGCATTTT
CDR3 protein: CASSLSTLRGGSNQPQHF

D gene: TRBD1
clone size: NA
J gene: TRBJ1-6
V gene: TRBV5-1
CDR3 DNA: TGCGCCAGCGGGACAGGTGACCTGTTTTCACCCCTCCACTTT
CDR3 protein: CASGTGDLFSPLHF

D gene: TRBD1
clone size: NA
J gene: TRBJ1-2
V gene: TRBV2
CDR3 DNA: TGTGCCAGCAGTGAAGAAATAGGGGACAGGGCATATGGCTACACCTTC
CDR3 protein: CASSEEIGDRAYGYTF

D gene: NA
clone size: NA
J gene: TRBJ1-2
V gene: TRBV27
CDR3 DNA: TGTGCCAGCAGTTTACTCTACCGCGGGAACTATGGCTACACCTTC
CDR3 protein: CASSLLYRGNYGYTF

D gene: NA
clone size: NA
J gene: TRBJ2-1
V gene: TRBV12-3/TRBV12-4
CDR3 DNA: TGTGCCAGCAGTATCTCGAGTGAGCAGTTCTTC
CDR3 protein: CASSISSEQFF

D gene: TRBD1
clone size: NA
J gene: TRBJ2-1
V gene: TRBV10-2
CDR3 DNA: TGCGCCAGCAGAAGGACAGGGACGGGGGACGAGCAGTTCTTC
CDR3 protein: CASRRTGTGDEQFF

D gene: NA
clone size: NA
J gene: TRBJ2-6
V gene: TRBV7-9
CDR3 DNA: TGTGCCAGCAGCTTAGCGCTCTCAGGGACTGGGGCCAACGTCCTGACTTTC
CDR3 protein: CASSLALSGTGANVLTF

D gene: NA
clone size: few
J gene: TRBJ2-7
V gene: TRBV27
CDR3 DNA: TGTGCCAGCAGTTCCTCCGGGACATCGTACGAGCAGTACTTC
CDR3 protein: CASSSSGTSYEQYF

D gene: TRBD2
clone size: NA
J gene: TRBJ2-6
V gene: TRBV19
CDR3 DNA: TGTGCCAGTAGCTTAAGAGCGGGATTATCCGGGGCCAACGTCCTGACTTTC
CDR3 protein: CASSLRAGLSGANVLTF

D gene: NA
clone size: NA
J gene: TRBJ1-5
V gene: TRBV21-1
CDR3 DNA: TGTGCCAGCAGCAACTACCGCAATCAGCCCCAGCATTTT
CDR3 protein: CASSNYRNQPQHF

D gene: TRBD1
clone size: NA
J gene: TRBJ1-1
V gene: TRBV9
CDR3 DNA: TGTGCCAGCAGCGTGACAGGGGTAGGCAGAAACACTGAAGCTTTCTTT
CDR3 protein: CASSVTGVGRNTEAFF